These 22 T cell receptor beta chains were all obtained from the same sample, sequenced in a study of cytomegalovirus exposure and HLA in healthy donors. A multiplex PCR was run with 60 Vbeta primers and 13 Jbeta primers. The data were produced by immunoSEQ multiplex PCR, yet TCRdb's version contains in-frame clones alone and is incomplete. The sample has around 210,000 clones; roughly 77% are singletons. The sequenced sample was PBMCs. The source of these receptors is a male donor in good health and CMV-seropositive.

The CDR3 nucleotides read TGTGCCAGCAGTTCTACCCCGCGCGGGCGGGCAGGCTATGGCTACACCTTC. This translates into CASSSTPRGRAGYGYTF. The chain is built from TRBV28 and TRBJ1-2, with no clear D. The length of the CDR3 is 17 residues. Trimming cost V 4 bases and J 4 bases, with 22 bases left between them. Germline V gene lookup returns CDR1 MDHEN and CDR2 SYDVKM.

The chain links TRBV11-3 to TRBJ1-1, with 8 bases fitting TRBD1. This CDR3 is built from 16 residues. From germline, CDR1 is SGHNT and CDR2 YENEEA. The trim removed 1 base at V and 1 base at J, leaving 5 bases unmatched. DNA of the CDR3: TGTGCCAGCAGCTTAGGGACAGGGAGGGAGAACACTGAAGCTTTCTTT. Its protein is CASSLGTGRENTEAFF.

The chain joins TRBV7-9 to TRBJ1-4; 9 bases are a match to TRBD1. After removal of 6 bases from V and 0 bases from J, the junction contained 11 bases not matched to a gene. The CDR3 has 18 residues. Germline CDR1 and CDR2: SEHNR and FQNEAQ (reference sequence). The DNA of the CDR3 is TGTGCCAGCAGTCGCAACCTGGGACAGGGAACAACTAATGAAAAACTGTTTTTT. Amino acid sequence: CASSRNLGQGTTNEKLFF.

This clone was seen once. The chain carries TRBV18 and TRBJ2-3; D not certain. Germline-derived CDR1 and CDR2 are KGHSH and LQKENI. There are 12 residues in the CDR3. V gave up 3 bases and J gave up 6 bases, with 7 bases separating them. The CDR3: CASSPLEDTQYF. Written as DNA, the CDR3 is TGTGCCAGCTCACCTCTAGAGGATACGCAGTATTTT.

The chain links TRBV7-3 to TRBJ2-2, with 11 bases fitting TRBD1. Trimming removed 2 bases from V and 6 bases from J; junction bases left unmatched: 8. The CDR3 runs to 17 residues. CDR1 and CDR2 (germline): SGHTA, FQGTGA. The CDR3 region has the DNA TGTGCCAGCAGCTTATTGGCGCGGACAGGGGGCGCCGGGGAGCTGTTTTTT. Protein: CASSLLARTGGAGELFF.

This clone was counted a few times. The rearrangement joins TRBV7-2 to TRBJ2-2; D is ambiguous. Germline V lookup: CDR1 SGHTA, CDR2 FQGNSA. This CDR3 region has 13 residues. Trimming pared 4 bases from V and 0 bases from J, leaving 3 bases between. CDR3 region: CASSSANTGELFF. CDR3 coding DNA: TGTGCCAGCAGCTCCGCGAACACCGGGGAGCTGTTTTTT.

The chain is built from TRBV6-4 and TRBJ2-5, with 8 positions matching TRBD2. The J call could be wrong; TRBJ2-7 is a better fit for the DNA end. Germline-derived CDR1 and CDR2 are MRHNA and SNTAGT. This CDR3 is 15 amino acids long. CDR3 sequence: CASHYPGTSPYEQYF. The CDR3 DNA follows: TGTGCCAGTCATTATCCCGGGACTAGTCCCTACGAGCAGTACTTC.

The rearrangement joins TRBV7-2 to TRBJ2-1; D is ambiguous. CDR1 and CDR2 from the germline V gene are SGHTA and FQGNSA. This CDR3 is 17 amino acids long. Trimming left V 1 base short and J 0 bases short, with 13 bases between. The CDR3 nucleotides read TGTGCCAGCAGCTTAGACTCCACGGAGAGCTCCTACAATGAGCAGTTCTTC. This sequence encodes CASSLDSTESSYNEQFF.

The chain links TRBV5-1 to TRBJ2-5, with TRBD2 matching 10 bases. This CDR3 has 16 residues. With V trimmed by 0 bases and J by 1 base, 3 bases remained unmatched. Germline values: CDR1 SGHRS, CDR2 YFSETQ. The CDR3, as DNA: TGCGCCAGCAGCTTGGGGATAGCGGGGGGCCAAGAGACCCAGTACTTC. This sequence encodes CASSLGIAGGQETQYF.

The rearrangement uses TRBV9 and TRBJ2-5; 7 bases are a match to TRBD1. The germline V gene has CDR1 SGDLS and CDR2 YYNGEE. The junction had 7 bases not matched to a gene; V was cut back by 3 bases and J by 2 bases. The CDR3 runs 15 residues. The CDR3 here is CASSEGAGRQETQYF. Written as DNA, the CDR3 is TGTGCCAGCAGCGAGGGGGCAGGGCGACAAGAGACCCAGTACTTC.

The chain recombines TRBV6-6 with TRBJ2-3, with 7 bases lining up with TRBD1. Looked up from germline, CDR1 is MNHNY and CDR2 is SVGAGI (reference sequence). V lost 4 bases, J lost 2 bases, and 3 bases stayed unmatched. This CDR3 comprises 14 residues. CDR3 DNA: TGTGCCAGCAGTTGGGGACAGAACACAGATACGCAGTATTTT. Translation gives CASSWGQNTDTQYF.

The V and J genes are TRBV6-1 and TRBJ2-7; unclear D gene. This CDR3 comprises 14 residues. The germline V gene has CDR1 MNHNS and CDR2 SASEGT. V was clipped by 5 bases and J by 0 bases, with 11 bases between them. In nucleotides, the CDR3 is TGTGCCAGCAGTTTTAACAGCCTCTCCTACGAGCAGTACTTC. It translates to CASSFNSLSYEQYF.

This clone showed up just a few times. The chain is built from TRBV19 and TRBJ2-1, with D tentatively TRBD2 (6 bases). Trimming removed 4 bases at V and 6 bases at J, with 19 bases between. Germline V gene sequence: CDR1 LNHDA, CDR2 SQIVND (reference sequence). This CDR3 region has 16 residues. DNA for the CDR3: TGTGCCAGTAGTAGCCGCACCTCCGGGACTTCCAATGAGCAGTTCTTC. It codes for CASSSRTSGTSNEQFF.

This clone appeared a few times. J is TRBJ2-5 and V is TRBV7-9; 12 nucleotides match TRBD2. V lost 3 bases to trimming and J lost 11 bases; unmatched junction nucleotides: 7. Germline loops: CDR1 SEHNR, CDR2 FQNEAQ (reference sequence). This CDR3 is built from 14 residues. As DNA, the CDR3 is TGTGCCAGCAGCTTGCTAGCGGGGGGGCAAGAGCAGTACTTC. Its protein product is CASSLLAGGQEQYF.

The CDR3 spells CSQSTGDEQYF. DNA for the CDR3: TGCAGTCAATCAACAGGCGACGAGCAGTACTTC. The V gene is TRBV20-1, the J gene TRBJ2-7; TRBD1 might be the D (5 bases). The germline gives CDR1 DFQATT, CDR2 SNEGSKA (reference sequence). The CDR3 extends over 11 amino acids. The ends were cut back, 8 bases at V and 5 bases at J, with 13 bases in the middle.

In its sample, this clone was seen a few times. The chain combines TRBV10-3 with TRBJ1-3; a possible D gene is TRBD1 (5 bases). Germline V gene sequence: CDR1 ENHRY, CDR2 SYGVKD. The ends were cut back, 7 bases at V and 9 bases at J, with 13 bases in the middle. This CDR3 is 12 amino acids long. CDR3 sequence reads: CAIMGEEVTIYF. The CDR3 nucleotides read TGTGCCATCATGGGGGAGGAAGTCACCATATATTTT.

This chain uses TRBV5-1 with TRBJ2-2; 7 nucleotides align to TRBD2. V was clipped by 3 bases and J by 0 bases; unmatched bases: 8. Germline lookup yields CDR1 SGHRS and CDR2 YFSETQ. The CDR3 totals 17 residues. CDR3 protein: CASSSRSGTTNTGELFF. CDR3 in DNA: TGCGCCAGCAGCTCCAGGTCCGGGACTACGAACACCGGGGAGCTGTTTTTT.

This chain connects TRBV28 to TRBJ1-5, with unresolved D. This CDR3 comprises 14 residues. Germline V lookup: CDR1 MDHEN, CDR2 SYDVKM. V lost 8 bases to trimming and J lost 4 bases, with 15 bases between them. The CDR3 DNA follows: TGTGCCAGCGGTCAACTGAGGAGGAATCAGCCCCAGCATTTT. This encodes CASGQLRRNQPQHF.

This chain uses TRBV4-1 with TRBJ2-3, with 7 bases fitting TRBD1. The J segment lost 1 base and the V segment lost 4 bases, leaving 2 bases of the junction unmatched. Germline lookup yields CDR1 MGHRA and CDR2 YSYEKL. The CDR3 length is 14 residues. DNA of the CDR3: TGCGCCAGCAGCCGGACAGGACGCACAGATACGCAGTATTTT. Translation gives CASSRTGRTDTQYF.

The CDR3 DNA is TGTGCCAGCAGCGTGAGAGGATCGTGGTCCTCTGGGGCCAACGTCCTGACTTTC. Translated, it gives CASSVRGSWSSGANVLTF. The V and J genes are TRBV9 and TRBJ2-6; D gene ambiguous. V shed 2 bases and J shed 0 bases, with 15 bases lying between them. CDR1 is SGDLS and CDR2 is YYNGEE in the germline V gene. This CDR3 spans 18 amino acids.

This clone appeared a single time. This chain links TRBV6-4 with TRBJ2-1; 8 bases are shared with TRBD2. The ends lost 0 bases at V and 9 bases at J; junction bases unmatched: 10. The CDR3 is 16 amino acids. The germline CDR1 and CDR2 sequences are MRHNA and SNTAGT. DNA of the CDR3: TGTGCCAGCAGTGACTCGGGGAACCTCGGGGGGGGTGAGCAGTTCTTC. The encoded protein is CASSDSGNLGGGEQFF.

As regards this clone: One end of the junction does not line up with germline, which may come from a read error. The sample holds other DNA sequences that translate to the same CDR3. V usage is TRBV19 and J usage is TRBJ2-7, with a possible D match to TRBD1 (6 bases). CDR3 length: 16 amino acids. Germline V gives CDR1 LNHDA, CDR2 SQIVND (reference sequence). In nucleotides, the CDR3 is TGTGCCAGCAGTATTCAGCAGGGGCGCGAGGTCTACGAGCAGTACTTC. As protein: CASSIQQGREVYEQYF.